This T cell receptor (beta chain) was documented in a study of cytomegalovirus exposure and HLA in healthy donors. Study-level results: In vitro data verified three CMV-associated chains as specific for CMV antigens. Likely technical artifact: a cluster of highly shared sequence variants. According to reports, the classifier identified cytomegalovirus status with high specificity and sensitivity.

A word on this clone: The target antigen is unknown.

The PCR had 60 Vbeta and 13 Jbeta primers. In the study's own analysis: Roughly 80 million unique TCR beta chains, roughly 11 million shared, were counted in a later analysis. The assay was immunoSEQ multiplex PCR, and TCRdb's table has in-frame clones only and misses some. V, J and clone size are taken as reported in that table, and D and trimming were inferred from the DNA itself. Found here are about 160,000 clones, around 76% of them singletons; the top ten hold 2% to 2.5%. The TCR was taken from a female donor in good health and CMV-seronegative. The sequencing input was PBMCs.

The CDR3 DNA reads TGTGCCAGCTCACCGAGCGCGGAACAGGGTAACTATGGCTACACCTTC. It encodes CASSPSAEQGNYGYTF. The chain links TRBV18 to TRBJ1-2; weak D call: TRBD1 (6 bases). CDR3 length: 16 residues. Germline-derived CDR1 and CDR2 are KGHSH and LQKENI. Trimming left V 3 bases short and J 1 base short, with 15 bases between. The full variable domain, in which reference TRBV18 and TRBJ1-2 provide the parts outside the CDR3, is NAGVMQNPRHLVRRRGQEARLRCSPMKGHSHVYWYRQLPEEGLKFMVYLQKENIIDESGMPKERFSAEFPKEGPSILRIQQVVRGDSAAYFCASSPSAEQGNYGYTFGSGTRLTVV.